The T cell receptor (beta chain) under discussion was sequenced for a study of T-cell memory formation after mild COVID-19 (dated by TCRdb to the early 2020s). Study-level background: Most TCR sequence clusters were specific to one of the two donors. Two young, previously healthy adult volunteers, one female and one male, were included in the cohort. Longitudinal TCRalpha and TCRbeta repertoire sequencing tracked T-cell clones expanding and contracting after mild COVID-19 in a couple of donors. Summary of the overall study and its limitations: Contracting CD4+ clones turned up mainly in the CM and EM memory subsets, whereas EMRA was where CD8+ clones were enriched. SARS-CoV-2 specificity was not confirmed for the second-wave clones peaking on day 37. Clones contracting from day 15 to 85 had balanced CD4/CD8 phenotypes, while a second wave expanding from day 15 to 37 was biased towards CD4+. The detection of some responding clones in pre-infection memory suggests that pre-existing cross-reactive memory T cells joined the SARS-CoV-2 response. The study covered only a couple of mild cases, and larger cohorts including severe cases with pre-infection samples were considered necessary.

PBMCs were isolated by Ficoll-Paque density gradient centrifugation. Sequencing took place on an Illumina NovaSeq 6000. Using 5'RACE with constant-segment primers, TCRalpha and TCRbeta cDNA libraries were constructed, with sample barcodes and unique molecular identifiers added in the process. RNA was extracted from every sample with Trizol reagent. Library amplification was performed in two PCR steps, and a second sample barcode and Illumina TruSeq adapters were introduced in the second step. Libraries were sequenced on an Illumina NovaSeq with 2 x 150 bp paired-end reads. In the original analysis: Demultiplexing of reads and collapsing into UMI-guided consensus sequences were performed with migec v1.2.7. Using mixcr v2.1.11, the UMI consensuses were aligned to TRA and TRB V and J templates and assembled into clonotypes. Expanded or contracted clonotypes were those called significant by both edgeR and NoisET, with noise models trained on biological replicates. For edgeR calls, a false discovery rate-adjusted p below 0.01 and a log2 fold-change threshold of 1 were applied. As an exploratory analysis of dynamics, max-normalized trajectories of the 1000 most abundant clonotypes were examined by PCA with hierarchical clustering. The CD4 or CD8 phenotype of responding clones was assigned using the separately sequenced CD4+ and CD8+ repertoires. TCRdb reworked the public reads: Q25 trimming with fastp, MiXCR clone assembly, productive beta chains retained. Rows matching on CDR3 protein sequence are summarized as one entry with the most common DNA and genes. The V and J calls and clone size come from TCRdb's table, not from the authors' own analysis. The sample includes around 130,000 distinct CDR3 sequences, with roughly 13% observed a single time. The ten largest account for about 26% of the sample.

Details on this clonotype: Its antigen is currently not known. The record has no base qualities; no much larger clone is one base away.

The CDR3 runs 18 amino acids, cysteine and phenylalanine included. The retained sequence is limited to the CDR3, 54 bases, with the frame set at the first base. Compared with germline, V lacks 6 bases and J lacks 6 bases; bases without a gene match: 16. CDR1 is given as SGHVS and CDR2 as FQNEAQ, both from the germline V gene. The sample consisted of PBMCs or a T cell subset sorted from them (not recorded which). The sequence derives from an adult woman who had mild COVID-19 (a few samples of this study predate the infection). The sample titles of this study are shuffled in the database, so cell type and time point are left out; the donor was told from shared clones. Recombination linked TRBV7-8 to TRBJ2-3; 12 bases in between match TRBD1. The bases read TGTGCCAGCAGATGGGCCGGGACAGGGGGCGAATTAGCGGATACGCAGTATTTT. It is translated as CASRWAGTGGELADTQYF.